This TCR beta chain was retrieved from a study of T-cell reconstitution after alpha-beta-depleted transplantation in children. General study findings and limits: Where some patients showed high TCRbeta diversity at day 60, it came from recipient T cells and thymic progenitors that had survived. T cells produced anew were the main source of T-cell counts and diversity one year after transplant.

A few counts support this clonotype. Its specificity is not known. Per the germline V gene, CDR1 is SGDLS and CDR2 is YYNGEE. Trimming pared 6 bases from V and 6 bases from J, leaving 18 bases between. CDR3 size: 15 residues. Preparing the TCRbeta library involved the use of unique molecular identifiers. Each CDR3 protein is one row after TCRdb ran MiXCR on the PCR reads. Seen here are about 590,000 distinct CDR3 sequences, over 10% observed once, and the top ten hold over 2%. The chain carries TRBV9 and TRBJ2-2, with D maybe TRBD1 (5 bases). This clonotype was sampled from a male patient younger than 18 who had a stem cell transplant for acute myeloid leukemia, so the T cells may come from the graft donor. The sample was PBMCs, mostly from graft donor cells, taken 360 days after TCRalphabeta/CD19-depleted stem cell transplant. The CDR3 here is CASNPGQGEPGELFF. The CDR3 region has the DNA TGTGCCAGCAACCCCGGGCAAGGGGAACCCGGGGAGCTGTTTTTT.